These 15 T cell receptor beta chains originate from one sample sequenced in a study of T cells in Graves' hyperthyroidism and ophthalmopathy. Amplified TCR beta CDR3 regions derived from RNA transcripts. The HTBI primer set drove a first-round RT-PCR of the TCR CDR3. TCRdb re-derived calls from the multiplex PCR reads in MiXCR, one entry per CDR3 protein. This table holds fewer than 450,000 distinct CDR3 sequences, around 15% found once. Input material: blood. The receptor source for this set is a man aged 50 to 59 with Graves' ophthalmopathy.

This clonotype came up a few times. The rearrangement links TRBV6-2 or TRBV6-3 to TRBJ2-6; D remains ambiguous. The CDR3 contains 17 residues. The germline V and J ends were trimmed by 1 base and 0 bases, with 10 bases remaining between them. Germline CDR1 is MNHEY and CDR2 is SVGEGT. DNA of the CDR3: TGTGCCAGCAGTTACTTGGCGGCCAGCTCTGGGGCCAACGTCCTGACTTTC. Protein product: CASSYLAASSGANVLTF.

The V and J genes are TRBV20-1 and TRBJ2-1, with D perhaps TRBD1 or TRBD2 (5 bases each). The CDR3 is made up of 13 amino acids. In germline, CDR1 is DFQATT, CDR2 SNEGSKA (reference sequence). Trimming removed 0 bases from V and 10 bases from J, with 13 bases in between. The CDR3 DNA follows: TGCAGTGCTAGAGAGGACACCAGAGGGGAGCAGTTCTTC. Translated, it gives CSAREDTRGEQFF.

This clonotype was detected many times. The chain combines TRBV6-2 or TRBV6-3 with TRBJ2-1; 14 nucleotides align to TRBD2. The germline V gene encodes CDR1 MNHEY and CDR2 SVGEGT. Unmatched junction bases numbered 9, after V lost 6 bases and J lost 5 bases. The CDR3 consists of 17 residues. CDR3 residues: CASRSRLAGGLNNEQFF. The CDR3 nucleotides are TGTGCCAGCAGGAGCAGACTAGCGGGAGGGCTTAACAATGAGCAGTTCTTC.

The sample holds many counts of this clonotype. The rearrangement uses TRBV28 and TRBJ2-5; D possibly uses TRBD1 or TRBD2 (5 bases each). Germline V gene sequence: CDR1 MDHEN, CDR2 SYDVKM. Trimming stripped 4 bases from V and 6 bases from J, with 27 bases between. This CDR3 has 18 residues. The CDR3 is CASSSTRLIRDEWKTQYF. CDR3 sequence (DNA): TGTGCCAGCAGTTCAACCCGCCTCATCCGGGACGAGTGGAAGACCCAGTACTTC.

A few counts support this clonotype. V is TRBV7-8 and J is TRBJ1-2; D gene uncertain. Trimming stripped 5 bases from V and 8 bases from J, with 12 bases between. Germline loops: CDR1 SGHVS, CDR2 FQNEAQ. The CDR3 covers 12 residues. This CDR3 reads CASSDHSTGYTF. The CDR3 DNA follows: TGTGCCAGCAGCGATCACAGCACGGGCTACACCTTC.

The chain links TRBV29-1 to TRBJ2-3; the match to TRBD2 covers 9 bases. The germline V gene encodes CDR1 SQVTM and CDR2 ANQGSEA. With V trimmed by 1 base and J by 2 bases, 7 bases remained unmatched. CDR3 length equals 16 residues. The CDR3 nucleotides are TGCAGCGTTGAAGCTCTGCTAGCGGGACTCACAGATACGCAGTATTTT. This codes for CSVEALLAGLTDTQYF.

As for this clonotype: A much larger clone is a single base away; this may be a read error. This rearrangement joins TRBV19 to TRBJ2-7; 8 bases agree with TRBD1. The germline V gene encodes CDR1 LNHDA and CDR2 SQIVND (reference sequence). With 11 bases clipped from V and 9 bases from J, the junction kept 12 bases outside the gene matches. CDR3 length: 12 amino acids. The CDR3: CAWTGSYVGQYF. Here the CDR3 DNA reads TGTGCCTGGACAGGGAGCTACGTGGGGCAGTACTTC.

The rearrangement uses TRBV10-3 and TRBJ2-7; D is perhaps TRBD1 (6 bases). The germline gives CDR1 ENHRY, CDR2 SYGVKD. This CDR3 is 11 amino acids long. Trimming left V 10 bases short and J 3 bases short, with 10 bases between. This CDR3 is CATRTVYEQYF. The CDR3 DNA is TGTGCCACCAGGACAGTCTACGAGCAGTACTTC.

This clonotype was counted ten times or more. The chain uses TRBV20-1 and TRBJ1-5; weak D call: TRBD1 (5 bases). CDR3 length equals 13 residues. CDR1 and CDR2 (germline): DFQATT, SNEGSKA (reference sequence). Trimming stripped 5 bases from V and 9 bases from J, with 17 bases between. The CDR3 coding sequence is TGCAGTGCTCCATTGACAGTCCAGGGGCCCCAGCATTTT. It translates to CSAPLTVQGPQHF.

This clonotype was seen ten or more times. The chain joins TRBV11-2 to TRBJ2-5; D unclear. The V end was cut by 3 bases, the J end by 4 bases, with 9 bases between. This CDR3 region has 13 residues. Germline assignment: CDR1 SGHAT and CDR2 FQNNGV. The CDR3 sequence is CASSLGTSETQYF. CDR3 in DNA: TGTGCCAGCAGCTTGGGTACCTCAGAGACCCAGTACTTC.

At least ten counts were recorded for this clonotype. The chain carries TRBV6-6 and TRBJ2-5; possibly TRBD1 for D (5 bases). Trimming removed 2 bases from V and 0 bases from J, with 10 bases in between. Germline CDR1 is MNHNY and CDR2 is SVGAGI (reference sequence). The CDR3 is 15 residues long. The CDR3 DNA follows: TGTGCCAGCAGTTACGGGGCAGGGAACCAAGAGACCCAGTACTTC. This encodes CASSYGAGNQETQYF.

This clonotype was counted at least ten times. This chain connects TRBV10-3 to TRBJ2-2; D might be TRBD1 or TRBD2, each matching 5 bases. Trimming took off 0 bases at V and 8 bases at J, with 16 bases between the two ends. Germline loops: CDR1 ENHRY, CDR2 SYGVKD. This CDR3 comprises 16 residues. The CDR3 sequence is CAISESSVGAGGELFF. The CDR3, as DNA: TGTGCCATCAGTGAGTCCTCCGTCGGGGCCGGAGGGGAGCTGTTTTTT.

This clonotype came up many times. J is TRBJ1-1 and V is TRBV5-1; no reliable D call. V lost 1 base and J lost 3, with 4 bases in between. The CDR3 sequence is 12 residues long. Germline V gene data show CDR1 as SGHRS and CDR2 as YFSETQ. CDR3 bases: TGCGCCAGCAGCTTGCAGGACACTGAAGCTTTCTTT. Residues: CASSLQDTEAFF.

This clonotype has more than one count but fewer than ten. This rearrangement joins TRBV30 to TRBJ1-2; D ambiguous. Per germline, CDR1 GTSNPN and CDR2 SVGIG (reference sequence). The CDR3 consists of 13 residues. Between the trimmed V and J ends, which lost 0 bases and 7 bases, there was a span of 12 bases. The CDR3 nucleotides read TGTGCCTGGAGTGTTCTGGGGAATGCTGGCTACACCTTC. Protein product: CAWSVLGNAGYTF.

The chain's CDR3 is CASSQAPGLDNEQFF. The CDR3 DNA follows: TGTGCCAGCAGCCAGGCACCGGGACTAGACAATGAGCAGTTCTTC. The gene calls are TRBV14 and TRBJ2-1, with 8 bases that match TRBD2. This CDR3 has 15 amino acids. The V gene end was trimmed by 3 bases and the J gene end by 5 bases; junction bases not matched to a gene: 6. Germline V lookup: CDR1 SGHDN, CDR2 FVKESK.